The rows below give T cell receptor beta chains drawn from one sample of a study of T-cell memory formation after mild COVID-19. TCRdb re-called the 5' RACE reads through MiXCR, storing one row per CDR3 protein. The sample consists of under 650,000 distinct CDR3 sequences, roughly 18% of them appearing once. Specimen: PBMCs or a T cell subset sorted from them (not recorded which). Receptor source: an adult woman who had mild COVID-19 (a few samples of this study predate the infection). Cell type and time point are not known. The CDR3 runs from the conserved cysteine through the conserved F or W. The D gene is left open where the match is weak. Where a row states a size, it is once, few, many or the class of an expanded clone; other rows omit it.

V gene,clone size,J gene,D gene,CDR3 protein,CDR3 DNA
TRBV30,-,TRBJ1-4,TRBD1,CAWSPKDRGANEKLFF,TGTGCCTGGAGTCCCAAGGACAGGGGAGCTAATGAAAAACTGTTTTTT
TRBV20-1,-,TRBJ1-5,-,CSERNHSNQPQHF,TGCAGTGAGAGAAATCATAGCAATCAGCCCCAGCATTTT
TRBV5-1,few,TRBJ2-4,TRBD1,CASSLDQGALDIQYF,TGCGCCAGCAGCTTGGATCAGGGGGCGTTGGACATTCAGTACTTC
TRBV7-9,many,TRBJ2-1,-,CASSAPGLGSPQFF,TGTGCCAGCAGCGCCCCAGGGTTGGGATCGCCCCAGTTCTTC
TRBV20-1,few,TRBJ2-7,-,CSALTPKGASYEQYF,TGCAGTGCCCTAACGCCTAAAGGGGCCTCCTACGAGCAGTACTTC
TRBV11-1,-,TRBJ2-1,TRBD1,CASSPGTAVEQFF,TGTGCCAGCAGCCCCGGGACAGCGGTTGAGCAGTTCTTC
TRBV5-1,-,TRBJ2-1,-,CASSFGPRANEQFF,TGCGCCAGCAGCTTCGGTCCAAGGGCTAATGAGCAGTTCTTC
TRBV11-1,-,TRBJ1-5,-,CASSLESAQPQHF,TGTGCCAGCAGCTTAGAGTCGGCGCAGCCCCAGCATTTT
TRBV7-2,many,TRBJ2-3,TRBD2,CASSTGGSFADTQYF,TGTGCCAGCAGTACTGGCGGGAGCTTTGCAGATACGCAGTATTTT
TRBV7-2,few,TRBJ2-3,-,CASSLAKEDTQYF,TGTGCCAGCAGCTTAGCGAAGGAAGATACGCAGTATTTT
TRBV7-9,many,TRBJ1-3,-,CASSLFREDTIYF,TGTGCCAGCAGCTTATTCCGGGAGGACACCATATATTTT
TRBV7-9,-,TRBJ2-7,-,CASSLAQQEQYF,TGTGCCAGCAGCTTAGCCCAACAGGAGCAGTACTTC
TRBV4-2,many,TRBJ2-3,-,CASSPRPQGSTDTQYF,TGTGCCAGCAGCCCCCGCCCACAGGGTAGCACAGATACGCAGTATTTT
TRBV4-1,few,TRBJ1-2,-,CASSQANLGPPGSYTF,TGCGCCAGCAGCCAAGCTAACCTGGGACCGCCGGGAAGCTACACCTTC
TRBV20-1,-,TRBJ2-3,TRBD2,CSAGERGGLTDTQYF,TGCAGTGCTGGGGAGCGGGGGGGCCTAACAGATACGCAGTATTTT
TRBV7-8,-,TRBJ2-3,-,CASRPSSDSTQYF,TGTGCCAGCAGGCCTTCTTCGGACAGTACGCAGTATTTT
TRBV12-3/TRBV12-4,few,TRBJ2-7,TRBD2,CASTTRWGGLAGGGYEQYF,TGTGCCAGCACCACGAGATGGGGCGGACTAGCGGGAGGGGGCTACGAGCAGTACTTC
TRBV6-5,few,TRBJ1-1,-,CASRPVGNGNTEAFF,TGTGCCAGCAGGCCAGTGGGGAATGGGAACACTGAAGCTTTCTTT
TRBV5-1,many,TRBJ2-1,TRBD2,CASSLPEAGGIEQFF,TGCGCCAGCAGCTTGCCCGAAGCGGGGGGGATTGAGCAGTTCTTC
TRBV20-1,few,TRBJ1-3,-,CSATLGDTIYF,TGCAGTGCTACCCTGGGGGACACCATATATTTT
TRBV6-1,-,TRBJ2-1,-,CASSQGPTSYNEQFF,TGTGCCAGCAGTCAGGGGCCAACCTCCTACAATGAGCAGTTCTTC
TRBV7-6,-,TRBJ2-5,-,CASSLVGGMRETQYF,TGTGCCAGCAGCTTAGTAGGGGGGATGAGAGAGACCCAGTACTTC
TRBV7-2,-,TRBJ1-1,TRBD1,CASSLRSRGPNTEAFF,TGTGCCAGCAGCTTAAGATCCAGGGGGCCGAACACTGAAGCTTTCTTT
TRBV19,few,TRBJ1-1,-,CASSQREGSLNTEAFF,TGTGCCAGTAGTCAACGGGAGGGCAGCTTGAACACTGAAGCTTTCTTT
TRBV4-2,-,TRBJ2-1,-,CASSQGNWEQFF,TGTGCCAGCAGCCAAGGCAACTGGGAGCAGTTCTTC
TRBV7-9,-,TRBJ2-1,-,CASSSRENNEQFF,TGTGCCAGCAGCTCCCGGGAAAACAATGAGCAGTTCTTC
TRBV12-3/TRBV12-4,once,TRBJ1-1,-,CASIRDGDEAFF,TGTGCCAGCATCCGGGACGGAGATGAAGCTTTCTTT
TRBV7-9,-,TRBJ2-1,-,CASSLEVAAYNEQFF,TGTGCCAGCAGCTTAGAGGTAGCGGCCTACAATGAGCAGTTCTTC
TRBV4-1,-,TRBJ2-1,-,CASSQVPQGPYNEQFF,TGCGCCAGCAGCCAAGTTCCCCAGGGACCCTACAATGAGCAGTTCTTC
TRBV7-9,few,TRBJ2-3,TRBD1,CASSPRTGGRTDTQYF,TGTGCCAGCAGCCCCCGGACAGGGGGCAGAACAGATACGCAGTATTTT
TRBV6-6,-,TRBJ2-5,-,CASSYSSRQGTGEYF,TGTGCCAGCAGTTACTCGTCTCGGCAGGGCACGGGGGAGTACTTC
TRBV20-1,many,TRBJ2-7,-,CSAGTYEQYF,TGCAGTGCTGGGACTTACGAGCAGTACTTC
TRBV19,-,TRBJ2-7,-,CASSSSGVDYEQYF,TGTGCCAGTAGTTCATCGGGGGTCGATTACGAGCAGTACTTC
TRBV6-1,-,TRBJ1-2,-,CASRVNGDYGYTF,TGTGCCAGCAGGGTTAATGGTGACTATGGCTACACCTTC
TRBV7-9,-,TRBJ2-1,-,CASSPRGASPNEQFF,TGTGCCAGCAGCCCCCGCGGGGCCTCACCCAATGAGCAGTTCTTC
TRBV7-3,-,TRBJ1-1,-,CASSLTWTQSMDTEAFF,TGTGCCAGCAGCTTAACGTGGACACAGAGCATGGACACTGAAGCTTTCTTT
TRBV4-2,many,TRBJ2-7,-,CASSQEGLGVYEQYF,TGTGCCAGCAGCCAAGAGGGTCTCGGGGTCTACGAGCAGTACTTC
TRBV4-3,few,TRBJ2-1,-,CASSQDERADEQFF,TGCGCCAGCAGCCAAGATGAGAGGGCCGATGAGCAGTTCTTC
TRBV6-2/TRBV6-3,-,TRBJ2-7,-,CASSYVGTLSYEQYF,TGTGCCAGCAGTTACGTCGGGACTCTTTCCTACGAGCAGTACTTC
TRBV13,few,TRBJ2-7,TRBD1,CASSLGTGGSEQYF,TGTGCCAGCAGCTTAGGGACAGGGGGTAGCGAGCAGTACTTC